A single sample is the source of the 6 T cell receptor beta chains below, sequenced in a study of control samples from healthy donors and cancer patients. Measured with immunoSEQ multiplex PCR; TCRdb has only the in-frame clones, and not every one. The sample holds about 130,000 clones, 85% to 95% seen once. The sample was PBMCs. The receptors shown here come from a man between 60 and 75 years old with colorectal cancer.

The chain has TRBV5-1 and TRBJ1-1; 7 positions match TRBD1. Germline V CDR1 and CDR2: SGHRS, YFSETQ. V shed 4 bases, J shed 3 bases, and the junction held 9 bases outside the gene matches. This CDR3 is built from 15 residues. CDR3 sequence: CASSRTGDWDTEAFF. The CDR3 coding sequence is TGCGCCAGCAGCCGAACAGGGGATTGGGACACTGAAGCTTTCTTT.

The rearrangement uses TRBV6-5 and TRBJ1-1, with D perhaps TRBD1 (6 bases). V shed 6 bases and J shed 1 base, with 12 bases lying between them. CDR3 length: 14 amino acids. CDR1 MNHEY and CDR2 SVGAGI come from the germline V gene. The CDR3 reads CASRRQGKNTEAFF. In DNA, the CDR3 is TGTGCCAGCAGACGTCAGGGGAAGAACACTGAAGCTTTCTTT.

The J gene is TRBJ1-2, the V gene TRBV5-3, with unresolved D. TRBV5-3 is an ORF, and what it does is uncertain. V was pared by 5 bases and J by 4 bases, with 6 bases between. The CDR3 consists of 11 residues. The CDR3 coding sequence is TGTGCCAGAAGTTCAATCTATGGCTACACCTTC. Translation: CARSSIYGYTF.

Here the CDR3 reads CASSLRLSGWTVFYEQFF. The CDR3 DNA reads as TGTGCCAGCAGCTTACGTCTTTCGGGGTGGACAGTGTTCTATGAGCAGTTCTTC. The rearrangement links TRBV7-2 to TRBJ2-1, with D perhaps TRBD1 (6 bases). CDR1 is SGHTA and CDR2 is FQGNSA in the germline V gene. V lost 2 bases to trimming and J lost 8 bases, with 25 bases between them. CDR3 length: 18 residues.

This sequence joins TRBV12-3 or TRBV12-4 and TRBJ1-2, with a weak D call TRBD1 (5 bases). This CDR3 comprises 13 residues. With 1 base removed from V and 4 bases from J, the gap between germline ends came to 7 bases. CDR3 residues: CASSLGQSYGYTF. In DNA, the CDR3 is TGTGCCAGCAGTTTAGGACAGTCCTATGGCTACACCTTC.

The chain carries TRBV10-3 and TRBJ1-1, with TRBD1 identical over 9 bases. Germline V gene data show CDR1 as ENHRY and CDR2 as SYGVKD. V trimming: 6 bases; J trimming: 3 bases; junction bases outside the gene matches: 11. The CDR3 runs to 16 residues. The CDR3 region has the DNA TGTGCCATCAGCAAACCGGGACAGGGAGGGGACACTGAAGCTTTCTTT. Amino acid sequence: CAISKPGQGGDTEAFF.